What follows is one T cell receptor beta chain and its context. V was cut by 6 bases and J by 4 bases, with 19 bases left in between. This CDR3 has 16 amino acids. The germline V gene encodes CDR1 MNHNS and CDR2 SASEGT. The record originates from a study of CD8 T cells in Susac syndrome. The RNA input was about 0.5 to 1 ug, and it was reverse transcribed with random hexamers. TCRdb re-analysed the immunoSEQ multiplex PCR reads in MiXCR, keeping a single row per CDR3 protein. This table has fewer than 200,000 distinct CDR3 sequences, approximately 96% appearing once. This chain joins TRBV6-1 and TRBJ1-5; a possible D gene is TRBD1 (6 bases). The origin of this receptor is a human donor with multiple sclerosis. Source material: CD8+ T cells from PBMCs. The CDR3 loop reads CASRIPGRGRNQPQHF. CDR3 nucleotide sequence: TGTGCCAGCAGGATCCCGGGCAGGGGACGTAATCAGCCCCAGCATTTT.